The source of this TCR beta chain is a study of long-term antiretroviral therapy in people with HIV (dated by TCRdb to 2021 to 2024). Regarding the research as a whole: The earliest samples were collected roughly a decade before the 2015 WHO recommendation for immediate ART, at a time when ART was usually postponed until CD4 counts fell. The cohort contributed about 190 cryopreserved PBMC samples from a few dozen adults with confirmed HIV infection, collected serially over a mean of approximately 6 years (range 1-12). Whether ART initiation and durable HIV suppression were associated with changes in peripheral blood TRB repertoire composition and diversity was tested in a retrospective serial study. Among the 25 to 30 participants with HIV, approximately 10 were female. No cross-contamination during QIAcube processing was shown when test extractions of a monoclonal T-cell line were performed alongside roughly 30 polyclonal samples. General study outcomes and caveats: The samples span the years 2004 to 2017, and the ART regimens used may be less effective than current regimens. Because PBMC availability was limited, only the TCR beta chain was sequenced, with no alpha chain pairing. Expanded TRB clones identified before ART initiation dominated the repertoire at all time points, although this dominance fluctuated and declined in many PLHIV after ART. Inferences about post-ART repertoire changes were limited because no data were available on ART adherence, viral resistance or therapy changes. Narrower CDR3 length ranges were observed in HIV repertoires than in controls, and an antigen-experienced repertoire with only a slight naive shift after ART was suggested by the network structure. A significant increase in TRB diversity was found to be associated with ART initiation, although TRB diversity was observed to remain significantly below that of transplant donor controls even after long-term ART. Because pre-ART samples had limited cell numbers, profiling was done on unsorted PBMC rather than on sorted CD4+ and CD8+ T cells.

The CDR3, from cysteine to phenylalanine, totals 13 residues. The read is trimmed to its CDR3 DNA, 39 bases read in frame from base 1. The germline V gene gives CDR1 as MGHRA and CDR2 as YSYEKL. The germline ends are 14 bases apart after V is trimmed by 4 bases and J by 8 bases. Inclusion was restricted to participants for whom at least one PBMC sample before ART initiation and at least two post-ART samples were available. Treatment was received in the United States of America by all participants with HIV. Before DNA extraction, cryopreserved samples of roughly 0.85-10 million PBMC were thawed and washed. At the time of the earliest PBMC sample, participants with HIV were aged between about 20 and 54 years. Each participant contributed PBMC samples from 1-4 timepoints before ART initiation and 2-8 timepoints after ART initiation, with a median of 7 samples. For every participant, serial HIV viral load, CD4+ T-cell count, ART history and demographic data were obtained. A Qiagen kit on a QIAcube was used to extract genomic DNA from unsorted PBMC, with samples processed in batches of 12.

In regard to this clone: This receptor's antigen is unknown. Base quality data are lacking; no much larger clone is found one base away.

Sequencing of the TRB variable region was done with the immunoSEQ hsTCRB v3.0 assay at survey level resolution. TRB sequencing targeted a depth of about 40,000-50,000 T-cell genomes per sample. Pooled TRB libraries were sequenced on an Illumina MiSeq with a v3 150-cycle kit. The published analysis was carried out like this. Repertoire analysis ran in R within a reproducible Nextflow workflow covering QC, data transformation and analysis. LymphoSeq2, an R package for exploring AIRR-Seq data, was used to implement the custom analyses. After excluding a handful of samples that yielded fewer than 5000 total TRB sequences, 190 or so HIV repertoires remained for analysis. Among the approximately 190 retained HIV repertoires, 55 to 60 were collected before ART initiation and more than 120 after ART initiation. Each repertoire was downsampled to 5000 TRB nucleotide sequences, and summary statistics were averaged across 100 downsampling iterations. Only TRB sequences with CDR3 regions of at least seven amino acids were retained for analysis. Diversity was assessed using a clonality score derived from Shannon entropy and using the Gini coefficient. In the repertoire networks, any two of the top 5000 CDR3 amino acid sequences were linked whenever the two sequences differed by an edit distance of one. Antigen specificity groups and MHC restriction were predicted for TRB CDR3 amino acid sequences with GLIPH2. Known CMV, EBV, HIV or tissue antigen associations were flagged by matching CDR3 amino acid sequences against VDJdb and McPAS-TCR. Pre-ART, post-ART and control groups were compared with Wilcoxon signed-rank tests and Holm-Bonferroni correction. This immuneACCESS table, as held by TCRdb, lists in-frame sequences with V and J called but not all clones. Of the missing ones, under half trace to an unresolved V gene in checked studies; the others have no known cause. V and J calls and clone size are as listed in that table; D and trimming were resolved from the DNA. The sample table records around 30,000 clones; around 95% of these occur just once. The top ten clonotypes cover roughly 8% of the sample.

The V and J genes are TRBV4-1 and TRBJ1-2, with the D gene too uncertain to name. This TCR came from a young man with HIV. The specimen comprised unsorted PBMCs, sampled 5.3 years after starting antiretroviral therapy. The CDR3 region reads CASSLDRRGGYTF. The DNA reads as follows: TGCGCCAGCAGCCTCGACCGCCGGGGAGGCTACACCTTC.